The rows below give T cell receptor beta chains drawn from one sample of a study of shared clonotypes between healthy human individuals. This table comes from immunoSEQ multiplex PCR, and its TCRdb copy is limited to in-frame clones, with some not included. Here the sample spans roughly 1,500,000 clones, 95% to 99% being singletons. Material: naive CD4+ T cells sorted from blood. Receptors were obtained from a young man in good health. The CDR3 runs from the conserved cysteine through the conserved F or W. Fields, in order: D gene, V gene, clone size, J gene, CDR3 DNA, CDR3 protein. D genes are given only for firm matches. Expanded clones get a size class; other rows say once, few or many, or leave the size out.

.,TRBV21-1,.,TRBJ1-5,TGTGCCAGCAGCCCCCGGAGGGAGACACACAATCAGCCCCAGCATTTT,CASSPRRETHNQPQHF
.,TRBV6-4,.,TRBJ2-1,TGTGCCAGCAGTGACTCTTGGGAAAGACAGTTCTTC,CASSDSWERQFF
.,TRBV25-1,once,TRBJ2-7,TGTGCCAGCAGGGACAGTCTGCGGGAGCAGTACTTC,CASRDSLREQYF
.,TRBV6-1,.,TRBJ2-7,TGTGCCAGTGACCCGGGCTTAACCTACGAGCAGTACTTC,CASDPGLTYEQYF
.,TRBV19,.,TRBJ1-5,TGTGCCAGTAGACCGATCGGGGTGGATCAGCCCCAGCATTTT,CASRPIGVDQPQHF
.,TRBV19,.,TRBJ2-5,TGTGCCAGTAGTTTAGGGGAGACCCAGTACTTC,CASSLGETQYF
.,TRBV11-2,.,TRBJ2-1,TGTGCCAGCAGCTTAGACGACCTAGCGTATGAGCAGTTCTTC,CASSLDDLAYEQFF
.,TRBV7-2,.,TRBJ1-3,TGTGCCAGCAGGTCCGGGGTCGCGGGAAACACCATATATTTT,CASRSGVAGNTIYF
.,TRBV10-2,.,TRBJ2-7,TGCGCCAGCAGTGCAACCTCGAGGGAGCAGTACTTC,CASSATSREQYF
.,TRBV15,.,TRBJ2-2,TGTGCCACCAGATCTGGGGTTGCGAACACCGGGGAGCTGTTTTTT,CATRSGVANTGELFF
.,TRBV7-3,.,TRBJ2-5,TGTGCCAGCATGTCGTGGCGCGGCCAAGAGACCCAGTACTTC,CASMSWRGQETQYF
.,TRBV7-2,.,TRBJ2-6,TGTGCCAGCAGCTTTAGCTCTGGGGCCAACGTCCTGACTTTC,CASSFSSGANVLTF
.,TRBV6-5,.,TRBJ1-1,TGTGCCAGCAGTTACACGGTTGGCACTGAAGCTTTCTTT,CASSYTVGTEAFF
TRBD1,TRBV5-1,.,TRBJ2-5,TGCGCCAGCAGCTTGGCCGGCGGGCCACAGGGGGTAGAGACCCAGTACTTC,CASSLAGGPQGVETQYF
.,TRBV5-1,once,TRBJ2-5,TGCGCCAGCAGCTTGGGGGTGGCGTCCCAGGGGATTCAAGAGACCCAGTACTTC,CASSLGVASQGIQETQYF
TRBD2,TRBV18,.,TRBJ2-3,TGTGCCAGCTCCCCTAATCTAGCGGGCACAGATACGCAGTATTTT,CASSPNLAGTDTQYF
.,TRBV5-1,once,TRBJ1-1,TGCGCCAGCAGCCCGGGGGGGCTGAACACTGAAGCTTTCTTT,CASSPGGLNTEAFF
TRBD1,TRBV15,.,TRBJ2-3,TGTGCCACCAGCAGACTAGGACAGGCTACAGATACGCAGTATTTT,CATSRLGQATDTQYF
.,TRBV9,.,TRBJ1-3,TGTGCCAGCAGCCCATCGGGGGCCTCTGGAAACACCATATATTTT,CASSPSGASGNTIYF
.,TRBV10-1,.,TRBJ2-3,TGCGCCAGCAGTGAGTGGGGCAGCCCGGGGCCAGATACGCAGTATTTT,CASSEWGSPGPDTQYF
TRBD2,TRBV5-6,.,TRBJ2-7,TGTGCCAGCAGCTGGGCCCTTAGCGGGAGCGTTCCGTACTTC,CASSWALSGSVPYF
.,TRBV6-6,.,TRBJ2-5,TGTGCCAGCGAGGGGGGGCGTAAAGAGACCCAGTACTTC,CASEGGRKETQYF
.,TRBV27,.,TRBJ1-2,TGTGCCAGCAGTTTATTGCGCAGCAACTATGGCTACACCTTC,CASSLLRSNYGYTF
.,TRBV5-5,.,TRBJ1-1,TGTGCCAGCACCCCTGGGGGGGCAAACACTGAAGCTTTCTTT,CASTPGGANTEAFF
.,TRBV27,.,TRBJ2-2,TGTGCCAGCAGCCGAGCCTCTAGCGTGAACACCGGGGAGCTGTTTTTT,CASSRASSVNTGELFF
.,TRBV5-1,.,TRBJ1-3,TGCGCCAGCAGCTTGGTGCCAGGGCGAGGAAACACCATATATTTT,CASSLVPGRGNTIYF
.,TRBV18,.,TRBJ2-1,TGTGCCAGCTCACCAAACTTAGACAATGAGCAGTTCTTC,CASSPNLDNEQFF
.,TRBV4-2,.,TRBJ2-7,TGTGCCAGCAGCCAAGATCGTGGTAGTATGTACTCCTACGAGCAGTACTTC,CASSQDRGSMYSYEQYF
TRBD2,TRBV10-3,once,TRBJ2-3,TGTGCCATCAGTGGCGGTCAGCGGGAGGATTATACGCAGTATTTT,CAISGGQREDYTQYF
TRBD2,TRBV5-4,.,TRBJ2-3,TGTGCCAGCAGACCCGGGACTAGCGATACGCAGTATTTT,CASRPGTSDTQYF
TRBD1,TRBV5-1,.,TRBJ1-4,TGCGCCAGCAGCGACCTTACAGGGGCGGGGGAAAAACTGTTTTTT,CASSDLTGAGEKLFF
.,TRBV5-1,once,TRBJ2-5,TGCGCCAGCAGCTTGGCCGGGCGGTTTCAAGAGACCCAGTACTTC,CASSLAGRFQETQYF
.,TRBV27,.,TRBJ2-3,TGTGCCAGCAGTTTTGGTAAAAAAGCGGGCACAGATACGCAGTATTTT,CASSFGKKAGTDTQYF
TRBD1,TRBV25-1,.,TRBJ1-4,TGTGCCAGCAGTGAATCGGCAGCTGGAAGGGGGCGTGGGGAAAAACTGTTTTTT,CASSESAAGRGRGEKLFF
.,TRBV7-2,.,TRBJ1-5,TGTGCCAGCAGCTTAACCAGGGATGTCAATCAGCCCCAGCATTTT,CASSLTRDVNQPQHF
.,TRBV6-1,.,TRBJ1-1,TGTGCCAGCAGTGACAAGGGGAACACTGAAGCTTTCTTT,CASSDKGNTEAFF
TRBD1,TRBV9,.,TRBJ2-1,TGTGCCAGCAGCCCGACAGGGGGATTCTACAATGAGCAGTTCTTC,CASSPTGGFYNEQFF
.,TRBV19,.,TRBJ2-5,TGTGCCAGTTCGGTACGGGGCGCACTCGCGCCTCAAGAGACCCAGTACTTC,CASSVRGALAPQETQYF
.,TRBV19,.,TRBJ2-7,TGTGCCAGTAGTTCTAGCGGACAGGGATTGTACGAGCAGTACTTC,CASSSSGQGLYEQYF
TRBD1,TRBV5-1,.,TRBJ1-1,TGCGCCAGCAGCCGAGACAGGGACGCTGAAGCTTTCTTT,CASSRDRDAEAFF
.,TRBV7-9,.,TRBJ2-3,TGTGCCAGCAGCTTATTGGGGCGGGGTCCTAGCACAGATACGCAGTATTTT,CASSLLGRGPSTDTQYF
.,TRBV6-4,.,TRBJ2-7,TGTGCCAGCAGTGACTATTCTAGCGAGCTCCGCTACGAGCAGTACTTC,CASSDYSSELRYEQYF
TRBD1,TRBV10-1,.,TRBJ1-5,TGCGCCAGCCATACAGGGGTTCAGCCCCAGCATTTT,CASHTGVQPQHF
.,TRBV29-1,.,TRBJ1-2,TGCAGCGGAAACACAGGGAGCTATGGCTACACCTTC,CSGNTGSYGYTF
TRBD1,TRBV29-1,once,TRBJ1-4,TGCAGCGTTGTCTGGCAGGGGGGTGAAAAACTGTTTTTT,CSVVWQGGEKLFF
.,TRBV9,.,TRBJ1-5,TGTGCCAGCAGCTTCAAACAGCCCCAGCATTTT,CASSFKQPQHF
.,TRBV9,.,TRBJ1-1,TGTGCCAGCAGCGTAACTGGGGGTTTAGCTTTCTTT,CASSVTGGLAFF
.,TRBV7-3,few,TRBJ2-7,TGTGCCAGCAGCTTAGGGAGTAGCAACTCCTACGAGCAGTACTTC,CASSLGSSNSYEQYF
.,TRBV5-4,once,TRBJ2-3,TGTGCCAGCAGCTTGATAGGGGGAGTGGGCACAGATACGCAGTATTTT,CASSLIGGVGTDTQYF
TRBD1,TRBV5-4,.,TRBJ2-7,TGTGCCAGCAGCCACTCGGGACAGGGACCCTACGAGCAGTACTTC,CASSHSGQGPYEQYF
TRBD1,TRBV7-2,.,TRBJ2-1,TGTGCCAGCAGCCCTCTGTCGAGGGGGCCGACCTACAATGAGCAGTTCTTC,CASSPLSRGPTYNEQFF
.,TRBV11-2,.,TRBJ1-2,TGTGCCAGCAGCTTAGATCCAATAAACTATGGCTACACCTTC,CASSLDPINYGYTF
.,TRBV5-1,.,TRBJ2-5,TGCGCCAGCAGCTTTGACGGGCAAGAGACCCAGTACTTC,CASSFDGQETQYF